The clone carrying this T cell receptor beta chain was seen at least ten times. Regarding time point: longitudinal time-point 3. Using its own MiXCR run on the 5' RACE reads, TCRdb lists one record per CDR3 protein. The sample gives 95,000 to 110,000 distinct CDR3 sequences, less than 14% of which show up once; around 3.1% is in the top ten. These data are taken from a study of neurological immune-mediated disorders. V was clipped by 3 bases and J by 3 bases, with 7 bases between them. There are 13 residues in the CDR3. CDR1 is SGHNT, CDR2 YENEEA, per germline. The chain has TRBV11-3 and TRBJ2-3; D not resolved. This sequence originates from a female donor with HTLV-1-associated myelopathy (HAM/TSP). The material sequenced was PBMCs. CDR3 DNA sequence: TGTGCCAGCAGCTTTGACGGGACAGATACGCAGTATTTT. Translation gives CASSFDGTDTQYF. Drawing the rest from reference TRBV11-3 and TRBJ2-3, the complete variable domain is EAGVVQSPRYKIIEKKQPVAFWCNPISGHNTLYWYLQNLGQGPELLIRYENEEAVDDSQLPKDRFSAERLKGVDSTLKIQPAELGDSAVYLCASSFDGTDTQYFGPGTRLTVL.